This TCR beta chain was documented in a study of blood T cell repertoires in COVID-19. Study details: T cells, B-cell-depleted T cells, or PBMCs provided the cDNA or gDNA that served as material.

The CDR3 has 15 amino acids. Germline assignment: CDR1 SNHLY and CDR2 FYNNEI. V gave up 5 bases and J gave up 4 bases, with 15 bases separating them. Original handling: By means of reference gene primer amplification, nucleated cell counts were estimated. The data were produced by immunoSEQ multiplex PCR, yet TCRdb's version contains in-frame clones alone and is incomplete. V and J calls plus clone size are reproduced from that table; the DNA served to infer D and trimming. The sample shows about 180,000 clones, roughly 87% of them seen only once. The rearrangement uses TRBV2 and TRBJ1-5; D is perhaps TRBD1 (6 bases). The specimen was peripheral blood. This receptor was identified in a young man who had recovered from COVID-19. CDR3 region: CASSSFRDTNQPQHF. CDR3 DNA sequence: TGTGCCAGCAGTTCTTTCCGGGACACAAATCAGCCCCAGCATTTT. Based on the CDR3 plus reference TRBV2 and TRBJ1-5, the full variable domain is EPEVTQTPSHQVTQMGQEVILRCVPISNHLYFYWYRQILGQKVEFLVSFYNNEISEKSEIFDDQFSVERPDGSNFTLKIRSTKLEDSAMYFCASSSFRDTNQPQHFGDGTRLSIL.